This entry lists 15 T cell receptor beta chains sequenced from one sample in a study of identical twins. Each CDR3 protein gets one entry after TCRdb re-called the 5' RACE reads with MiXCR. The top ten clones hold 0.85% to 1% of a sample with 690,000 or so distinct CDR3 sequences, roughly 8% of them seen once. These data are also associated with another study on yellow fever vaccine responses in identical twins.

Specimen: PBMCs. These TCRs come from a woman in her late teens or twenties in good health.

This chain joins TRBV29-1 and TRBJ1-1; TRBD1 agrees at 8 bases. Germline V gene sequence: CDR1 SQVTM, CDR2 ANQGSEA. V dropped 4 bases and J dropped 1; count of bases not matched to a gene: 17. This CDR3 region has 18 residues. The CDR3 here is CSVVGQGLRTPPNTEAFF. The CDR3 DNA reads TGCAGCGTTGTCGGACAGGGACTAAGAACCCCCCCGAACACTGAAGCTTTCTTT.

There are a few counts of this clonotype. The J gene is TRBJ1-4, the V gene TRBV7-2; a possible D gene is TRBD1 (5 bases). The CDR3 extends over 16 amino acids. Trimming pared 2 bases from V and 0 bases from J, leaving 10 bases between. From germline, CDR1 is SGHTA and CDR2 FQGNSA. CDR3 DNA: TGTGCCAGCAGCTTATATGCGGGACCAACTAATGAAAAACTGTTTTTT. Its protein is CASSLYAGPTNEKLFF.

The chain's CDR3 is CSARDPVPGELFF. The CDR3 DNA is TGCAGTGCTAGAGATCCAGTTCCCGGGGAGCTGTTTTTT. The rearrangement uses TRBV20-1 and TRBJ2-2, with D uncertain. Germline-derived CDR1 and CDR2 are DFQATT and SNEGSKA (reference sequence). The CDR3 sequence is 13 residues long. Trimming took off 0 bases at V and 6 bases at J, with 8 bases between the two ends.

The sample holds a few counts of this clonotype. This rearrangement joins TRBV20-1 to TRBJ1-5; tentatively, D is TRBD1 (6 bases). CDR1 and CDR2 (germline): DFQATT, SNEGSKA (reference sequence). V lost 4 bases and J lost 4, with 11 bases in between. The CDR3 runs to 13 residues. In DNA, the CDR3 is TGCAGTGCTACTGACAGGTGGAATCAGCCCCAGCATTTT. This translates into CSATDRWNQPQHF.

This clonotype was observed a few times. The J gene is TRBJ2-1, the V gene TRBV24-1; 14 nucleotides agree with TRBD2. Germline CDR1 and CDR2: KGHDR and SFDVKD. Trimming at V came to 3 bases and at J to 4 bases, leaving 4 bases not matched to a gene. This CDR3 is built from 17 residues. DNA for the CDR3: TGTGCCACCAGTGATCCCGGGACTAGCGGGAGATACAATGAGCAGTTCTTC. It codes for CATSDPGTSGRYNEQFF.

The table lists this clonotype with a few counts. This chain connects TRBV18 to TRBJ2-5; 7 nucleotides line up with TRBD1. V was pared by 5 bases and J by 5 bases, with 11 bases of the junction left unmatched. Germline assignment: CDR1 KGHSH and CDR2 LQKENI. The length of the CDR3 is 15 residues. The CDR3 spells CASSSLLDRAETQYF. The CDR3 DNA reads TGTGCCAGCTCATCGCTCCTTGACAGGGCCGAGACCCAGTACTTC.

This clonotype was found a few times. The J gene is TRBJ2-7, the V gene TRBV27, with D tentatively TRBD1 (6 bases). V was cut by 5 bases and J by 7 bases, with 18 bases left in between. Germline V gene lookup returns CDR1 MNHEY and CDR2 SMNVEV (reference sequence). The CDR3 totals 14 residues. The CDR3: CASSPRGTATEQYF. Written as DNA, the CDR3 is TGTGCCAGCAGTCCAAGGGGGACCGCCACAGAGCAGTACTTC.

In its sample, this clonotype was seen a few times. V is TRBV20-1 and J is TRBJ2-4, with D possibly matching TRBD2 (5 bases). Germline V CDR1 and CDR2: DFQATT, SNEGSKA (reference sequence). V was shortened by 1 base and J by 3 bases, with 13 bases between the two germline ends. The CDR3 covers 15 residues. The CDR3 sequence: CSARGQELDKNIQYF. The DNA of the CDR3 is TGCAGTGCTAGAGGGCAGGAACTAGACAAAAACATTCAGTACTTC.

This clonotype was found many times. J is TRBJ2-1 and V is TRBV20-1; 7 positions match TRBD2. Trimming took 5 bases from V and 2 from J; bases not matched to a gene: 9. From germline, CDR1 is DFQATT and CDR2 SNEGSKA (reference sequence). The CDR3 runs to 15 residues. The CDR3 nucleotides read TGCAGTGCTTTCCACGGGACTAATCCCTACAATGAGCAGTTCTTC. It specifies CSAFHGTNPYNEQFF.

The CDR3, as DNA: TGCGCCAGCGGAGGACAGGGTAAAACAGATACGCAGTATTTT. This codes for CASGGQGKTDTQYF. The chain carries TRBV5-1 and TRBJ2-3; 8 bases are shared with TRBD1. V lost 7 bases and J lost 3; bases outside the gene matches: 7. Looked up from germline, CDR1 is SGHRS and CDR2 is YFSETQ. This CDR3 has 14 residues.

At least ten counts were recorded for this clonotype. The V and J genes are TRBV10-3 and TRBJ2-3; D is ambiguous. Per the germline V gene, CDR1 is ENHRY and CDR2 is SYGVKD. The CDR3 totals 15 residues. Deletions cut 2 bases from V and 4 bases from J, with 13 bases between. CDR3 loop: CAISEPQKGSDTQYF. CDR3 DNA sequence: TGTGCCATCAGTGAGCCCCAGAAAGGGTCAGATACGCAGTATTTT.

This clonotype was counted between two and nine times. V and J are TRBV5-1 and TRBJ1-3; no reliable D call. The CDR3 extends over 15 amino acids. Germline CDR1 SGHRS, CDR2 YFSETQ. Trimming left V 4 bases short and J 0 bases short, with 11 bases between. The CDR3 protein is CASSVSESSGNTIYF. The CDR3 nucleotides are TGCGCCAGCAGCGTGTCGGAGAGCTCTGGAAACACCATATATTTT.

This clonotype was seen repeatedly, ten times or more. CDR3 residues: CASSFYNEQFF. In DNA form, the CDR3 reads TGTGCCAGCAGCTTTTACAATGAGCAGTTCTTC. This chain links TRBV27 with TRBJ2-1; D not certain. Germline V gene lookup returns CDR1 MNHEY and CDR2 SMNVEV (reference sequence). CDR3 length equals 11 residues. V dropped 6 bases and J dropped 4 bases, with 4 bases sitting between them.

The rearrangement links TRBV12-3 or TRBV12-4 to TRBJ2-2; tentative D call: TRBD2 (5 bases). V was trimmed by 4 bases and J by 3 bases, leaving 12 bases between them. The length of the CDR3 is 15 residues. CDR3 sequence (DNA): TGTGCCAGCAGTTCATCCGGGGTGTACACCGGGGAGCTGTTTTTT. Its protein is CASSSSGVYTGELFF.

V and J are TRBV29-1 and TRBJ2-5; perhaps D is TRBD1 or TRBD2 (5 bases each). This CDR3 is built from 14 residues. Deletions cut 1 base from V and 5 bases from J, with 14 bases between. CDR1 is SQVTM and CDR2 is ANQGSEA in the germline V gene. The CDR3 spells CSVEAGRATETQYF. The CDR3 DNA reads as TGCAGCGTTGAAGCGGGACGCGCCACGGAGACCCAGTACTTC.